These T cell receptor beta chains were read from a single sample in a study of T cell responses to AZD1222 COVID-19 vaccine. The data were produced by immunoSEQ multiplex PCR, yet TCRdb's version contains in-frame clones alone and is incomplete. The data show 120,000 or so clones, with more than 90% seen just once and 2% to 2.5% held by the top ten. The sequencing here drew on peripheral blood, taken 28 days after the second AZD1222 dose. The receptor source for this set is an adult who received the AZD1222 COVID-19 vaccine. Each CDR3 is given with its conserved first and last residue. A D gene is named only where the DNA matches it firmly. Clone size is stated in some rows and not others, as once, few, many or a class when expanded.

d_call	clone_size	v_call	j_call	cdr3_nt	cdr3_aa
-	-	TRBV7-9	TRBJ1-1	TGTGCCAGCAGCTCACCTACAGGGCCCACAACCACTGAAGCTTTCTTT	CASSSPTGPTTTEAFF
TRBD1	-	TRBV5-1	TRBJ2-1	TGCGCCAGCAGCTCTCGGACAGGGGTGATCAATGAGCAGTTCTTC	CASSSRTGVINEQFF
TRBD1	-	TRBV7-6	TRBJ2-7	TGTGCCAGCAGCTCCGCCGACAGGGGTTCCGAGCAGTACTTC	CASSSADRGSEQYF
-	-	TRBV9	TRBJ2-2	TGTGCCAGCTCTTGGAGCTCCACTAACACCGGGGAGCTGTTTTTT	CASSWSSTNTGELFF
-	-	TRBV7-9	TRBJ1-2	TGTGCCAGCAGCTTCTCAGGGGCGGATGGCTACACCTTC	CASSFSGADGYTF
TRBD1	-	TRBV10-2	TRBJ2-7	TGCGCCAGCAGACGGACAGGGCACTACGAGCAGTACTTC	CASRRTGHYEQYF
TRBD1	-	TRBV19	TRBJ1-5	TGTGCCAGTAGTGCCGGACAGGGTCGAGGCAATCAGCCCCAGCATTTT	CASSAGQGRGNQPQHF
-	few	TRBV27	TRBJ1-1	TGTGCCAGCAGTTTATATAACAGTCTGAGCACTGAAGCTTTCTTT	CASSLYNSLSTEAFF
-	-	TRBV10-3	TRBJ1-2	TGTGCCATCAGCGCAAGGGGTAGTGGCTATGGCTACACCTTC	CAISARGSGYGYTF
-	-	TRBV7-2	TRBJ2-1	TGTGCCAGCAGCTTAGAATTAGGGCAGTTCTTC	CASSLELGQFF
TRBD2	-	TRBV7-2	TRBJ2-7	TGTGCCAGCAGCCCTGGCGGGGGGATCGAGCAGTACTTC	CASSPGGGIEQYF
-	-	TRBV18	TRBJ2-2	TGTGCCAGCTCACCCGCCCTCTCGGTCACCGGGGAGCTGTTTTTT	CASSPALSVTGELFF
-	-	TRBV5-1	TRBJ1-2	TGCGCCAGCAGCTTCTCCGGAGGGAACTATGGCTACACCTTC	CASSFSGGNYGYTF
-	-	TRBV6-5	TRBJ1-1	TGTGCCAGCAGTTACTCTAGCGGGAGCACTGAAGCTTTCTTT	CASSYSSGSTEAFF
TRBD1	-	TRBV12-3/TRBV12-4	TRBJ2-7	TGTGCCAGCAGTTTACCACCCGGGACAGGGTCTTTC	CASSLPPGTGSF
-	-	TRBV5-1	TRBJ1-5	TGCGCCAGCAGATTAGCGTATAGCAATCAGCCCCAGCATTTT	CASRLAYSNQPQHF
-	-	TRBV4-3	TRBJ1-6	TGCGCCAGCAGCCAAGGGGAATTCTATAATTCACCCCTCCACTTT	CASSQGEFYNSPLHF
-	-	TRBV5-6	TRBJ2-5	TGTGCCAGCAGCTTTCTGCAGGGGAGGGGTGAAGAGACCCAGTACTTC	CASSFLQGRGEETQYF
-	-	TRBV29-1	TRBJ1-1	TGCAGCGTTGGAAGACTGAACACTGAAGCTTTCTTT	CSVGRLNTEAFF
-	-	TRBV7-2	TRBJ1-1	TGTGCCAGCAGCCAATTCTCGACAGCTATGAACACTGAAGCTTTCTTT	CASSQFSTAMNTEAFF
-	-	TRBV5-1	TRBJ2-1	TGCGCCAGCAGCTTGGCCGGGATCGGTGAGCAGTTCTTC	CASSLAGIGEQFF
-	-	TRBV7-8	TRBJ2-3	TGTGCCAGCAGCTTAGCGCAAGGCCTAGGGGCAGATACGCAGTATTTT	CASSLAQGLGADTQYF
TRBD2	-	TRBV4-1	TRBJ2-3	TGCGCCAGCAGCCAAGGGACTAGCGGAGGCCCTAGCACAGATACGCAGTATTTT	CASSQGTSGGPSTDTQYF
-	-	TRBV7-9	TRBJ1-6	TGTGCCAGCAGCTTAGTGACTGGGGATTCACCCCTCCACTTT	CASSLVTGDSPLHF
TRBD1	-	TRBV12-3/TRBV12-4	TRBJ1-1	TGTGCCAGCAGCAAGGGGACAGCAACTGAAGCTTTCTTT	CASSKGTATEAFF
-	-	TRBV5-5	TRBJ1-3	TGTGCCAGCAGCTTCGGGGCTATGTACTCTGGAAACACCATATATTTT	CASSFGAMYSGNTIYF
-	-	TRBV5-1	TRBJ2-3	TGCGCCAGCAGCTCTCCCCGGGGGCCTAGCACAGATACGCAGTATTTT	CASSSPRGPSTDTQYF
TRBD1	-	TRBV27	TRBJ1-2	TGTGCCAGCAGTTTAAGGCGGACAGGGGGCCCCTTGGGGAGTGGCTACACCTTC	CASSLRRTGGPLGSGYTF
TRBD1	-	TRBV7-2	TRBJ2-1	TGTGCCAGCAGCTTAGGGACAGGGTTCACTGAGCAGTTCTTC	CASSLGTGFTEQFF
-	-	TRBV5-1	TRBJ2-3	TGCGCCAGCAGCTCCGGGGCCACAGATACGCAGTATTTT	CASSSGATDTQYF
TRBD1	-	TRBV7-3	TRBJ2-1	TGTGCCAGCAGCTTAGGGACAGGGGGTCACAATGAGCAGTTCTTC	CASSLGTGGHNEQFF
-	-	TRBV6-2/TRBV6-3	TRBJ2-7	TGTGCCAGCAGACCTATATGGCAGGGCAGGGACGAGCAGTACTTC	CASRPIWQGRDEQYF
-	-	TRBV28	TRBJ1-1	TGTGCCAGCAGTTTGTTGGCAGGCCCCCCCGGTGGAGCTTTCTTT	CASSLLAGPPGGAFF
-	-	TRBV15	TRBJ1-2	TGTGCCACCAGCAGAGATCGGGGCAAGACTGGCTACACCTTC	CATSRDRGKTGYTF
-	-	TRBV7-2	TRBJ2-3	TGTGCCAGCAGCTCCGACTTGAATCAGTATTTT	CASSSDLNQYF
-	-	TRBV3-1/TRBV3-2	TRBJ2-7	TGTGCCAGCAGCCAAGCGGGGACCGAAGAAATCCAGTACTTC	CASSQAGTEEIQYF
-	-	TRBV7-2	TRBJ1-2	TGTGCCAGCAGCCTACGATTAAGTTATGGCTACACCTTC	CASSLRLSYGYTF
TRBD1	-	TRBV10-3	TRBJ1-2	TGTGCCATCAATGACAGGGGGCATGGCTACACCTTC	CAINDRGHGYTF
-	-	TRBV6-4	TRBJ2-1	TGTGCCAGCAGTGAGGGGGGAATCAATGAGCAGTTCTTC	CASSEGGINEQFF
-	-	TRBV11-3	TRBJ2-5	TGTGCCAGCACCACTGTTGTCGGACCACAGCCGGTCCAAGAGACCCAGTACTTC	CASTTVVGPQPVQETQYF
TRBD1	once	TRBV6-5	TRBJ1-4	TGTGCCAGCAGTTCACAGGGGGGCAAACTGTTTTTT	CASSSQGGKLFF
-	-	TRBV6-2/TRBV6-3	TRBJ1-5	TGTGCCAGCAGTTACGCTACGGGCTCCGGCAATCAGCCCCAGCATTTT	CASSYATGSGNQPQHF
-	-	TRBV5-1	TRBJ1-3	TGCGCCAGCAGCTTGTTTGGGAGCTCTGGAAACACCATATATTTT	CASSLFGSSGNTIYF
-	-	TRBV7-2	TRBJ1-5	TGTGCCAGCAGCTTAAATGGGGGGTACGGTCAGCCCCAGCATTTT	CASSLNGGYGQPQHF
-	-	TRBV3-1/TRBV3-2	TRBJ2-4	TGTGCCAGCAGCCAGCTTACTTCGTCCCAGTACTTC	CASSQLTSSQYF
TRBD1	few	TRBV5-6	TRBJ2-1	TGTGCCAGCAGCATCTGGACAGGGTTCTACAATGAGCAGTTCTTC	CASSIWTGFYNEQFF
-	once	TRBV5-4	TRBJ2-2	TGTGCCAGCAGCTTGCTGGGTGCCACCGGGGAGCTGTTTTTT	CASSLLGATGELFF
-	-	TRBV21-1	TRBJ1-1	TGTGCCAGCAGCAAAGCCGGAGGGGAGGAAAACACTGAAGCTTTCTTT	CASSKAGGEENTEAFF
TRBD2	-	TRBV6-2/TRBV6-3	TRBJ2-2	TGTGCCAGCAGTTACGGCGGGGGGGAAACCGGGGAGCTGTTTTTT	CASSYGGGETGELFF